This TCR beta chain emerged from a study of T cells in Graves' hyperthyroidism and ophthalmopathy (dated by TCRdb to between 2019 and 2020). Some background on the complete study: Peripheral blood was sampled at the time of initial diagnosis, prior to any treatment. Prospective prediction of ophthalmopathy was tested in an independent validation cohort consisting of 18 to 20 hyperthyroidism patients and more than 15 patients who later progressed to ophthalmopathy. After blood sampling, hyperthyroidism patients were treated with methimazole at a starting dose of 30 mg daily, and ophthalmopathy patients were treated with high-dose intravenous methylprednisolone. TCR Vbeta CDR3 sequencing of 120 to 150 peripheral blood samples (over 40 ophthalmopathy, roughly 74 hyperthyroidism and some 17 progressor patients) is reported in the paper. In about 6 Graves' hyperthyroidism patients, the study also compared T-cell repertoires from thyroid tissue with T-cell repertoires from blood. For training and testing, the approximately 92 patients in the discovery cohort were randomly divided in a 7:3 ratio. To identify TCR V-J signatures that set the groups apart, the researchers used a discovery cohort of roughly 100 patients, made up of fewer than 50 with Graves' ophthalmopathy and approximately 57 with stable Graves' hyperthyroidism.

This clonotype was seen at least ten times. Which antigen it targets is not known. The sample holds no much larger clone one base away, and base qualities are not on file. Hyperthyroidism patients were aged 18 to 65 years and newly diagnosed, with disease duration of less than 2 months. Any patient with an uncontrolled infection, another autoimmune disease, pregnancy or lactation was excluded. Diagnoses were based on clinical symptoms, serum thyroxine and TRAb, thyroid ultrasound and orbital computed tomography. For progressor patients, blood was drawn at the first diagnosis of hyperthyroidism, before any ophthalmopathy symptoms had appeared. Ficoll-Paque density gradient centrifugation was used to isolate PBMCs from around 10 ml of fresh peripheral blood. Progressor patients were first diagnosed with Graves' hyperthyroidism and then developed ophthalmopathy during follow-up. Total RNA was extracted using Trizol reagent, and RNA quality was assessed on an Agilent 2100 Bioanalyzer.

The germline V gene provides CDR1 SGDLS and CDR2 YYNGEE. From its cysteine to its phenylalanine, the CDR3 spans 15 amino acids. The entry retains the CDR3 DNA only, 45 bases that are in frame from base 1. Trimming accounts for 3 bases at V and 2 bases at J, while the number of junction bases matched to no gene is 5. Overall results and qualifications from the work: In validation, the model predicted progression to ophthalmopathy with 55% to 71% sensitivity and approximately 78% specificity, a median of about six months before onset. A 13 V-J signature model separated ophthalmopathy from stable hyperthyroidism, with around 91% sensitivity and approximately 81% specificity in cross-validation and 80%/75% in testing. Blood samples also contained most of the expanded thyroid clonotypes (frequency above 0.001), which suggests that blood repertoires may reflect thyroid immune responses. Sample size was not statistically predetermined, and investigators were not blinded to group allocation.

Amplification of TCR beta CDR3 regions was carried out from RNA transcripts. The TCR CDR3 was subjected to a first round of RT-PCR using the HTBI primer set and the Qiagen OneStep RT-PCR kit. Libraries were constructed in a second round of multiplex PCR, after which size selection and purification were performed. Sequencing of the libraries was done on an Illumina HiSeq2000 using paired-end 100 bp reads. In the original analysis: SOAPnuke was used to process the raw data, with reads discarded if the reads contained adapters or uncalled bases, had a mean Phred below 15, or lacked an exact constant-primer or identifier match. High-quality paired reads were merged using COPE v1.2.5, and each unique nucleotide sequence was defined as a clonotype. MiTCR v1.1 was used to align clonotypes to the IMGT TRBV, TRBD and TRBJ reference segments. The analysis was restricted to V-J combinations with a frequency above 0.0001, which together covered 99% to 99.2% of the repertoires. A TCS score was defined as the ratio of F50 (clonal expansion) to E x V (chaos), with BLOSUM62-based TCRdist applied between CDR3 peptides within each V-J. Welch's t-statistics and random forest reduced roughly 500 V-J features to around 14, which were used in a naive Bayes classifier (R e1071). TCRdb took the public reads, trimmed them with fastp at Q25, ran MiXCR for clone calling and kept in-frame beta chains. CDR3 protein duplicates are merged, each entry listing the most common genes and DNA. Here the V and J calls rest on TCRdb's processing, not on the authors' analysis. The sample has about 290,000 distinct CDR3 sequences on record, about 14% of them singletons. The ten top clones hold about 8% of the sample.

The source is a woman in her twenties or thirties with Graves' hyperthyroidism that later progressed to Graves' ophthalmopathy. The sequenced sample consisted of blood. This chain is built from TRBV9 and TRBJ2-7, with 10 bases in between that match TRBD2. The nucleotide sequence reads TGTGCCAGCAGCGGAGGGACTAGCGAGACCTACGAGCAGTACTTC. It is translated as CASSGGTSETYEQYF.